The 28 T cell receptor beta chains listed next were all sequenced from one sample in a study of T cell changes during pregnancy in multiple sclerosis. Using immunoSEQ multiplex PCR, the repertoire was profiled, and TCRdb retains in-frame clones only, with some absent. This sample yields about 43,000 clones, of which about 87% are seen a single time; roughly 4.9% belongs to the top ten. The sample in question was peripheral blood, obtained in the first trimester of pregnancy. The receptor set was obtained from a female donor in good health, enrolled as a control in a pregnancy study.

The chain uses TRBV7-8 and TRBJ2-5, with 10 nucleotides matching TRBD1. Trimming cost V 3 bases and J 5 bases; bases outside gene matches: 9. CDR1 and CDR2 from the germline V gene are SGHVS and FQNEAQ. The length of the CDR3 is 16 residues. The CDR3: CASSLSRQGAGETQYF. Written as DNA, the CDR3 is TGTGCCAGCAGCTTGAGCAGACAGGGGGCAGGGGAGACCCAGTACTTC.

The rearrangement joins TRBV28 to TRBJ2-1; TRBD1 matches at 12 bases. Looked up from germline, CDR1 is MDHEN and CDR2 is SYDVKM. The ends lost 7 bases at V and 6 bases at J; junction bases unmatched: 16. The CDR3 has 18 amino acids. The CDR3 loop is CASTPWGQGAGRVNEQFF. CDR3 in DNA: TGTGCCAGCACCCCGTGGGGACAGGGGGCCGGCAGGGTCAATGAGCAGTTCTTC.

This clone has a handful of counts. V usage is TRBV19 and J usage is TRBJ1-1; D is possibly TRBD1 (6 bases). Germline V gives CDR1 LNHDA, CDR2 SQIVND (reference sequence). Trimming took 5 bases from V and 7 from J, leaving 11 bases between them. The CDR3 has 12 amino acids. CDR3 bases: TGTGCCAGTAGTGCACAGGGATTTGAAGCTTTCTTT. Its protein product is CASSAQGFEAFF.

The gene calls are TRBV6-1 and TRBJ1-1; D might be TRBD1 (5 bases). The length of the CDR3 is 12 residues. The germline CDR1 and CDR2 sequences are MNHNS and SASEGT. V was cut by 3 bases and J by 13 bases, with 15 bases left in between. CDR3 protein: CASSDPGENGFF. DNA of the CDR3: TGTGCCAGCAGTGACCCGGGGGAAAACGGTTTCTTT.

The V gene is TRBV7-3, the J gene TRBJ1-3; D not certain. Trimming removed 5 bases at V and 0 bases at J, with 8 bases between. Germline V gives CDR1 SGHTA, CDR2 FQGTGA. The CDR3 has 14 residues. CDR3 coding DNA: TGTGCCAGCAGCCTAGGGAGCTCTGGAAACACCATATATTTT. Translating it yields CASSLGSSGNTIYF.

V gene TRBV27 combines with J gene TRBJ1-1; 8 nucleotides align to TRBD1. This CDR3 contains 17 residues. The V and J ends lost 5 bases and 4 bases, in that order; junction bases with no gene match: 15. Germline loops: CDR1 MNHEY, CDR2 SMNVEV (reference sequence). The CDR3 nucleotides are TGTGCCAGCAGTCCGCAGGACTTGGACAGGGTAGTCACTGAAGCTTTCTTT. Translation: CASSPQDLDRVVTEAFF.

The rearrangement uses TRBV7-8 and TRBJ1-6; possible D gene TRBD1, 5 bases. CDR1 SGHVS and CDR2 FQNEAQ come from the germline V gene. This CDR3 is built from 16 residues. V was trimmed by 5 bases and J by 7 bases, leaving 18 bases between them. The CDR3: CASSPTGGSGNSPLHF. The CDR3 nucleotides are TGTGCCAGCAGCCCCACGGGGGGGTCGGGGAATTCACCCCTCCACTTT.

The chain employs TRBV9 and TRBJ2-1; the D is unclear. The CDR3 is 16 amino acids. Trimming cost V 5 bases and J 2 bases, with 17 bases left between them. Germline-derived CDR1 and CDR2 are SGDLS and YYNGEE. The CDR3 nucleotides are TGTGCCAGCAGTGCGCTTGGCGGAGATACCTACAATGAGCAGTTCTTC. Translated, it gives CASSALGGDTYNEQFF.

This chain links TRBV19 with TRBJ2-4; TRBD2 might be the D (5 bases). Trimming left V 3 bases short and J 1 base short, with 13 bases between. This CDR3 has 16 amino acids. In germline, CDR1 is LNHDA, CDR2 SQIVND (reference sequence). In DNA form, the CDR3 reads TGTGCCAGTAGTATCGGAGAGGGTAAGGCCAAAAACATTCAGTACTTC. Its translation is CASSIGEGKAKNIQYF.

This sequence joins TRBV6-6 and TRBJ1-1, with D hard to call. Trimming took 5 bases from V and 4 from J, leaving 14 bases between them. There are 14 residues in the CDR3. Germline V gene sequence: CDR1 MNHNY, CDR2 SVGAGI (reference sequence). CDR3 protein: CASSPGGIITEAFF. Written as DNA, the CDR3 is TGTGCCAGCAGTCCTGGAGGGATAATCACTGAAGCTTTCTTT.

For this clone: Different DNA sequences within this sample yield the same CDR3. The rearrangement uses TRBV29-1 and TRBJ2-2; 8 bases line up with TRBD2. Germline trimming cut 3 bases from V and 10 bases from J; bases unmatched to any gene: 13. CDR3 length: 15 residues. Germline CDR1 reads SQVTM; CDR2 reads ANQGSEA. The CDR3 sequence: CSVELSRGGLEELFF. DNA for the CDR3: TGCAGCGTTGAGCTTAGCCGGGGGGGGCTGGAGGAGCTGTTTTTT.

In DNA form, the CDR3 reads TGTGCCAGTACCATGGGGGGGGGATCTGGGGCCAACGTCCTGACTTTC. This sequence encodes CASTMGGGSGANVLTF. The chain carries TRBV19 and TRBJ2-6; 7 bases agree with TRBD2. V dropped 7 bases and J dropped 1; count of bases not matched to a gene: 7. CDR1 is LNHDA, CDR2 SQIVND, per germline (reference sequence). The CDR3 is 16 amino acids.

The genes are TRBV30 and TRBJ2-1, with 7 bases that match TRBD2. The CDR3 spans 14 residues. Looked up from germline, CDR1 is GTSNPN and CDR2 is SVGIG (reference sequence). After removal of 4 bases from V and 7 bases from J, the junction contained 10 bases not matched to a gene. CDR3 loop: CAWTVGAGRNEQFF. The CDR3 bases are TGTGCCTGGACGGTAGGAGCGGGAAGGAATGAGCAGTTCTTC. The complete variable domain, with remaining parts taken from reference TRBV30 and TRBJ2-1, reads SQTIHQWPATLVQPVGSPLSLECTVEGTSNPNLYWYRQAAGRGLQLLFYSVGIGQISSEVPQNLSASRPQDRQFILSSKKLLLSDSGFYLCAWTVGAGRNEQFFGPGTRLTVL.

The chain employs TRBV6-4 and TRBJ2-3; 14 bases agree with TRBD2. The CDR3 is 15 amino acids. Trimming at V came to 2 bases and at J to 5 bases, leaving 0 bases not matched to a gene. CDR1 is MRHNA, CDR2 SNTAGT, per germline. DNA for the CDR3: TGTGCCAGCAGTGACGGGACTAGCGGGGGAGATACGCAGTATTTT. Translation gives CASSDGTSGGDTQYF.

J is TRBJ1-6 and V is TRBV9; TRBD1 agrees at 9 bases. J gave up 8 bases and V 0 bases, and 3 bases lay outside the gene matches. The CDR3 extends over 15 amino acids. Germline V gives CDR1 SGDLS, CDR2 YYNGEE. CDR3 in amino acids: CASSVGDRADSPLHF. The DNA of the CDR3 is TGTGCCAGCAGCGTAGGGGACAGGGCGGATTCACCCCTCCACTTT.

This chain joins TRBV6-5 and TRBJ2-3; perhaps TRBD1 as D (5 bases). The germline gives CDR1 MNHEY, CDR2 SVGAGI. The V end lost 0 bases, the J end lost 3 bases, and 13 bases lay between the germline ends. The CDR3 is 16 residues long. CDR3 in DNA: TGTGCCAGCAGTTACTCCAGTCAGGGTTTTACAGATACGCAGTATTTT. Amino acids: CASSYSSQGFTDTQYF.

The chain carries TRBV5-1 and TRBJ2-7; 8 bases line up with TRBD2. V dropped 0 bases and J dropped 5; count of bases not matched to a gene: 7. The CDR3 loop spans 15 amino acids. In germline, CDR1 is SGHRS, CDR2 YFSETQ. This CDR3 reads CASSLVSGLVHEQYF. As DNA, the CDR3 is TGCGCCAGCAGCTTGGTCTCGGGACTAGTCCACGAGCAGTACTTC.

The rearrangement uses TRBV7-3 and TRBJ2-7; 7 positions agree with TRBD1. J lost 4 bases, V lost 5 bases, and 11 bases had no gene match. The CDR3 contains 15 residues. CDR1 is SGHTA and CDR2 is FQGTGA in the germline V gene. The CDR3 loop reads CASSHDRATKYEQYF. The CDR3 DNA sequence: TGTGCCAGCAGCCATGACAGGGCCACCAAATACGAGCAGTACTTC.

This chain links TRBV7-2 with TRBJ2-3, with D perhaps TRBD1 (6 bases). This CDR3 region has 16 residues. The V and J ends lost 1 base and 2 bases respectively, with 13 bases between them. Germline V gene sequence: CDR1 SGHTA, CDR2 FQGNSA. The CDR3, as DNA: TGTGCCAGCAGCTTAGGGACAGCCTACAACACAGATACGCAGTATTTT. Translated: CASSLGTAYNTDTQYF.

The chain recombines TRBV7-2 with TRBJ2-1; TRBD1 agrees at 11 bases. The J segment lost 4 bases and the V segment lost 0 bases, leaving 2 bases of the junction unmatched. The V gene's germline CDR1 is SGHTA and CDR2 FQGNSA. This CDR3 region has 16 residues. The CDR3 DNA reads TGTGCCAGCAGCTTAGCGTGGGACAGGGGGTACAATGAGCAGTTCTTC. Residues: CASSLAWDRGYNEQFF. The complete variable domain, with remaining parts taken from reference TRBV7-2 and TRBJ2-1, reads GAGVSQSPSNKVTEKGKDVELRCDPISGHTALYWYRQSLGQGLEFLIYFQGNSAPDKSGLPSDRFSAERTGGSVSTLTIQRTQQEDSAVYLCASSLAWDRGYNEQFFGPGTRLTVL.

The chain employs TRBV14 and TRBJ2-7; TRBD2 is a possible D gene (6 bases). CDR3 length equals 15 residues. Germline V CDR1 and CDR2: SGHDN, FVKESK. V lost 1 base to trimming and J lost 4 bases, with 14 bases between them. In nucleotides, the CDR3 is TGTGCCAGCAGCCAAGTCGGGGCGGGGTCGTACGAGCAGTACTTC. Its protein is CASSQVGAGSYEQYF.

V is TRBV6-1 and J is TRBJ2-5, with TRBD2 as a possible D gene (6 bases). The CDR3 loop spans 14 amino acids. Germline CDR1 reads MNHNS; CDR2 reads SASEGT. Deletions cut 8 bases from V and 4 bases from J, with 17 bases between. The DNA of the CDR3 is TGTGCCAGCGGCCGTATAGCGGTAAGAGAGACCCAGTACTTC. Its translation: CASGRIAVRETQYF.

The chain uses TRBV20-1 and TRBJ1-1; possibly TRBD1 for D (5 bases). The length of the CDR3 is 11 residues. Germline-derived CDR1 and CDR2 are DFQATT and SNEGSKA (reference sequence). Deletions cut 6 bases from V and 8 bases from J, with 13 bases between. The DNA of the CDR3 is TGCAGTGCGAGGATGGGGGGAGAAGCTTTCTTT. It translates to CSARMGGEAFF.

J is TRBJ2-7 and V is TRBV2; TRBD1 agrees at 12 bases. Per germline, CDR1 SNHLY and CDR2 FYNNEI. V was pared by 7 bases and J by 0 bases, with 16 bases of the junction left unmatched. This CDR3 is 19 amino acids long. As DNA, the CDR3 is TGTGCCAGCATTCCTATACCGGGACAGGGGGCTTCCCTCTCCTACGAGCAGTACTTC. Encoded protein: CASIPIPGQGASLSYEQYF.

V usage is TRBV6-5 and J usage is TRBJ2-1, with D possibly being TRBD1 (6 bases). This CDR3 contains 15 residues. CDR1 and CDR2 from the germline V gene are MNHEY and SVGAGI. The V end was cut by 6 bases, the J end by 0 bases, with 12 bases between. CDR3 in DNA: TGTGCCAGCAGCCTACAGGGAAGCTCCTACAATGAGCAGTTCTTC. Residues: CASSLQGSSYNEQFF.

This chain connects TRBV11-2 to TRBJ2-4; TRBD1 aligns across 8 bases. Trimming removed 4 bases from V and 4 bases from J; junction bases left unmatched: 6. The CDR3 has 15 amino acids. Germline CDR1 and CDR2: SGHAT and FQNNGV. This CDR3 is CASSSSDRGKNIQYF. CDR3 nucleotide sequence: TGTGCCAGCAGCTCGTCAGACAGGGGTAAAAACATTCAGTACTTC.

V is TRBV4-3 and J is TRBJ2-1; 14 bases fit TRBD2. J lost 7 bases, V lost 0 bases, and 8 bases had no gene match. There are 18 residues in the CDR3. Germline V gene lookup returns CDR1 LGHNA and CDR2 YSLEER. DNA for the CDR3: TGCGCCAGCAGCCAAGATAGGACTAGCGGGGGGCAAGGGAATGAGCAGTTCTTC. It translates to CASSQDRTSGGQGNEQFF.

This chain joins TRBV10-2 and TRBJ1-1; 9 nucleotides agree with TRBD1. V was clipped by 4 bases and J by 5 bases; unmatched bases: 14. CDR1 WSHSY and CDR2 SAAADI come from the germline V gene. The CDR3 spans 17 residues. In nucleotides, the CDR3 is TGCGCCAGCAGTGCTTTAATCGAGGGACAGGGTCGAACTGAAGCTTTCTTT. This sequence encodes CASSALIEGQGRTEAFF.